The sequence of this TCR beta chain was determined in a study of T cell repertoires in cytomegalovirus infection. CDR1 is SGHVS and CDR2 is FQNEAQ in the germline V gene. V shed 5 bases and J shed 6 bases, with 16 bases lying between them. CDR3 length: 14 residues. TCRdb analysed the reads with MiXCR anew, one entry per CDR3 protein. The sample holds some 99,000 distinct CDR3 sequences, about 30% seen once. A few counts support this clonotype. Its cognate antigen is unknown. The genes are TRBV7-8 and TRBJ1-2, with D possibly TRBD1 on 5 matching bases. This sequence originates from a human donor in good health (CMV status not recorded). Some clones in this sample may be carry-over from other donors' samples. The starting material was CD8+ T cells from cultured PBMCs, obtained from culture after CMV antigen stimulation. In DNA, the CDR3 is TGTGCCAGCAGCCCCGGGGGGGATGGAGATGGCTACACCTTC. It yields the protein CASSPGGDGDGYTF.